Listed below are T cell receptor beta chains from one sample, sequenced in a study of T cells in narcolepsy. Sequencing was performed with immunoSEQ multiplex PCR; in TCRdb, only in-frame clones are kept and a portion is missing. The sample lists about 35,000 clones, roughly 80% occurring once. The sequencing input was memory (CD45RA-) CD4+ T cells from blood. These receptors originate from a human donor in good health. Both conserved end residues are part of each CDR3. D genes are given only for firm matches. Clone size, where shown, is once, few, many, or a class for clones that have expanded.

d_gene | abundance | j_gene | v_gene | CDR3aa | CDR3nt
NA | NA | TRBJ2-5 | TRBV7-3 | CASSAPGGRETQYF | TGTGCCAGCAGCGCCCCCGGGGGCCGGGAGACCCAGTACTTC
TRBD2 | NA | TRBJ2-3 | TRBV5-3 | CARSLWGGTDTQYF | TGTGCCAGAAGCCTGTGGGGGGGTACAGATACGCAGTATTTT
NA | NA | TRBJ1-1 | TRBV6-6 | CASRNPGTNTEAFF | TGTGCCAGCAGAAACCCTGGGACGAACACTGAAGCTTTCTTT
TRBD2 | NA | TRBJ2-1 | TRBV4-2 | CASSQGAGGGDEQFF | TGTGCCAGCAGCCAAGGGGCGGGAGGTGGAGATGAGCAGTTCTTC
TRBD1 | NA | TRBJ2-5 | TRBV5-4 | CASSRGQGQETQYF | TGTGCCAGCAGCCGGGGACAGGGCCAAGAGACCCAGTACTTC
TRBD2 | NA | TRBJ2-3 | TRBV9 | CASSVGSGGVDTQYF | TGTGCCAGCAGCGTAGGAAGCGGGGGGGTAGATACGCAGTATTTT
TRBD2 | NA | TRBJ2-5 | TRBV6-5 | CASSRTSGRRETQYF | TGTGCCAGCAGTCGGACTAGCGGGAGGCGAGAGACCCAGTACTTC
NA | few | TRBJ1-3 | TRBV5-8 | CASSLEGLGNTIYF | TGTGCCAGCAGCTTGGAGGGGCTTGGAAACACCATATATTTT
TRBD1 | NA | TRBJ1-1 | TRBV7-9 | CASSTTGYTEAFF | TGTGCCAGCAGCACGACAGGGTACACTGAAGCTTTCTTT
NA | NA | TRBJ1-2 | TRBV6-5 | CASSEGAVLPYGYTF | TGTGCCAGCAGCGAGGGCGCCGTTCTTCCCTATGGCTACACCTTC
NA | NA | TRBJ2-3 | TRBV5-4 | CASSLGAVTDTQYF | TGTGCCAGCAGCTTGGGGGCCGTGACAGATACGCAGTATTTT
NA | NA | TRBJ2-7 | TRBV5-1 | CASSLGPSTGEQYF | TGCGCCAGCAGCTTGGGTCCATCCACCGGCGAGCAGTACTTC
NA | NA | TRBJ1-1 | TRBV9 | CASRTGPNTEAFF | TGTGCCAGCAGAACAGGGCCCAACACTGAAGCTTTCTTT
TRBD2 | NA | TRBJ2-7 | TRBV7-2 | CASSPWGGDRGYEQYF | TGTGCCAGCAGTCCCTGGGGGGGGGACCGCGGCTACGAGCAGTACTTC
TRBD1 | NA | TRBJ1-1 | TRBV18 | CASSRSLSDSHRGAEAFF | TGTGCCAGCTCACGGTCCTTGTCGGACAGCCACAGGGGGGCTGAAGCTTTCTTT
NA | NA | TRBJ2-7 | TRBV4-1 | CASSQAWRVYEQYF | TGCGCCAGCAGCCAAGCATGGCGGGTCTACGAGCAGTACTTC
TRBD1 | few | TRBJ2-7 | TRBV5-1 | CASSPRYRGFYEQYF | TGCGCCAGCAGCCCCCGATACAGGGGGTTTTACGAGCAGTACTTC
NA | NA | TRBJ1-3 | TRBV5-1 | CASSFGEGTGSGNTIYF | TGCGCCAGCAGCTTTGGCGAGGGAACGGGCTCTGGAAACACCATATATTTT
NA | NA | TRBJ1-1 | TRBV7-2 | CASSLAGNTEAFF | TGTGCCAGCAGCTTAGCAGGGAACACTGAAGCTTTCTTT
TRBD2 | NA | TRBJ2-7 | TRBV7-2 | CASSSPRAGLAGGEQYF | TGTGCCAGCAGCTCTCCCCGGGCGGGACTAGCGGGAGGTGAGCAGTACTTC
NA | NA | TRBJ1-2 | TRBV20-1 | CSAPTGYTF | TGCAGTGCTCCGACTGGCTACACCTTC
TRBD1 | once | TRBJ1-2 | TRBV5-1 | CASSPDRNYGYTF | TGCGCCAGCAGCCCGGACAGGAACTATGGCTACACCTTC
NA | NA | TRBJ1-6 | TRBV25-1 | CASSESGSYNSPLHF | TGTGCCAGCAGTGAGTCTGGCTCCTATAATTCACCCCTCCACTTT
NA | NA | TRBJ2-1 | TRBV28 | CASSLGLSYNEQFF | TGTGCCAGCAGTTTAGGGTTATCCTACAATGAGCAGTTCTTC
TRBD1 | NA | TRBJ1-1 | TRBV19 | CASSPVGRGLRGTEAFF | TGTGCCAGTAGCCCTGTCGGCAGGGGGCTACGCGGCACTGAAGCTTTCTTT
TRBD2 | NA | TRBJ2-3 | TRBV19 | CASSLAASTDTQYF | TGTGCCAGTAGTCTAGCGGCCTCCACAGATACGCAGTATTTT
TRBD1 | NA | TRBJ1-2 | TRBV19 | CASTPGQGVNYGYTF | TGTGCCAGTACCCCCGGGCAGGGGGTGAACTATGGCTACACCTTC
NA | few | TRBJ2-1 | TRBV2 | CASTEQNYNEQFF | TGTGCCAGCACTGAACAGAACTACAATGAGCAGTTCTTC